A single sample gave rise to the 11 T cell receptor beta chains below, sequenced in a study of shared clonotypes between healthy human individuals (dated by TCRdb to about 2020). The library was built by means of the immunoSEQ multiplex PCR assay. Not all clones reach the TCRdb copy of this immuneACCESS table, which keeps in-frame sequences only. Checked studies attribute under half of the gap to unresolved V genes and leave the rest unexplained. Present in this sample are 630,000 or so clones, roughly 98% of which were seen just once. The top ten clonotypes cover 0.3% of the sample. CD8 naive samples were obtained by positive selection for CCR7 among CD45RO-negative cells, yielding a CD45RA+CCR7+ population from which TemRA cells were excluded. Sequenced sample: naive CD8+ T cells sorted from blood. Sample cell subset or site, as interpreted from the label and publication: CD45RA+CCR7+. These receptors all come from a man aged 30 to 39 in good health.

The V and J genes are TRBV7-3 and TRBJ2-3; TRBD1 agrees at 7 bases. Germline trimming cut 1 base from V and 3 bases from J; bases unmatched to any gene: 10. CDR1 and CDR2 from the germline V gene are SGHTA and FQGTGA. There are 17 residues in the CDR3. CDR3 sequence (DNA): TGTGCCAGCAGCTTAAAGACAGGGTTCTTGAGGACAGATACGCAGTATTTT. It encodes CASSLKTGFLRTDTQYF.

The chain is built from TRBV5-6 and TRBJ1-2; D might be TRBD1 (5 bases). V was pared by 6 bases and J by 4 bases, with 22 bases between. CDR1 is SGHDT and CDR2 is YYEEEE in the germline V gene. The length of the CDR3 is 16 residues. The CDR3 region has the DNA TGTGCCAGCAACGGGGCCACTCCAGGGACTGCCTATGGCTACACCTTC. It specifies CASNGATPGTAYGYTF.

The chain combines TRBV5-5 with TRBJ2-7; the D is unclear. V was shortened by 7 bases and J by 2 bases, with 19 bases between the two germline ends. This CDR3 spans 15 amino acids. The germline gives CDR1 SGHKS, CDR2 YYEKEE (reference sequence). CDR3 protein: CASFLFPDGPYEQYF. CDR3 DNA sequence: TGTGCCAGCTTCTTGTTCCCGGACGGACCCTACGAGCAGTACTTC.

V and J are TRBV27 and TRBJ1-5; the D gene is possibly TRBD1 (5 bases). CDR3 length: 14 amino acids. The V and J ends lost 2 bases and 7 bases respectively, with 12 bases between them. CDR1 MNHEY and CDR2 SMNVEV come from the germline V gene (reference sequence). The CDR3 here is CASSLHGAEQPQHF. CDR3 in DNA: TGTGCCAGCAGTTTACATGGGGCAGAGCAGCCCCAGCATTTT.

The V gene is TRBV6-6, the J gene TRBJ2-1; D is perhaps TRBD1 (6 bases). The CDR3 spans 15 residues. The ends were cut back, 1 base at V and 0 bases at J, with 7 bases in the middle. CDR1 and CDR2 (germline): MNHNY, SVGAGI (reference sequence). CDR3 sequence reads: CASSYLDSSYNEQFF. CDR3 DNA sequence: TGTGCCAGCAGTTACTTGGACAGCTCCTACAATGAGCAGTTCTTC.

This clone came up once. V usage is TRBV6-5 and J usage is TRBJ2-1; 7 bases align to TRBD2. This CDR3 spans 13 amino acids. CDR1 is MNHEY, CDR2 SVGAGI, per germline. Unmatched junction bases numbered 6, after V lost 8 bases and J lost 5 bases. This CDR3 is CASGLAADNEQFF. Written as DNA, the CDR3 is TGTGCCAGCGGGCTAGCGGCTGACAATGAGCAGTTCTTC.

The gene calls are TRBV14 and TRBJ2-3; 7 nucleotides line up with TRBD2. Trimming took 2 bases from V and 4 from J; bases not matched to a gene: 9. Germline CDR1 SGHDN, CDR2 FVKESK. The CDR3 consists of 16 residues. The CDR3 coding sequence is TGTGCCAGCAGCCAATTAACGGGAGGAGGGGCAGATACGCAGTATTTT. This gives the protein CASSQLTGGGADTQYF.

This clone has a single count. This CDR3 reads CASSVITRTSSYNEQFF. The CDR3 DNA is TGTGCCAGCTCAGTCATAACCCGGACAAGCTCCTACAATGAGCAGTTCTTC. The chain has TRBV5-6 and TRBJ2-1; tentative D call: TRBD1 (5 bases). This CDR3 region has 17 residues. Trimming removed 7 bases at V and 0 bases at J, with 20 bases between. The V gene's germline CDR1 is SGHDT and CDR2 YYEEEE.

V gene TRBV11-2 combines with J gene TRBJ1-4; the match to TRBD1 covers 7 bases. V trimming: 5 bases; J trimming: 4 bases; junction bases outside the gene matches: 19. Germline V gene sequence: CDR1 SGHAT, CDR2 FQNNGV. CDR3 length equals 19 residues. The CDR3 DNA reads as TGTGCCAGCAGCCCCGGACAGGCCTTGGTTTCCGCCGTTAATGAAAAACTGTTTTTT. It specifies CASSPGQALVSAVNEKLFF.

The chain has TRBV9 and TRBJ1-1; no reliable D call. In germline, CDR1 is SGDLS, CDR2 YYNGEE. Deletions cut 3 bases from V and 2 bases from J, with 5 bases between. The CDR3 has 12 amino acids. The CDR3 reads CASSATNTEAFF. CDR3 nucleotide sequence: TGTGCCAGCAGCGCCACAAACACTGAAGCTTTCTTT.

This sequence joins TRBV27 and TRBJ2-7; no definite D call. Germline V lookup: CDR1 MNHEY, CDR2 SMNVEV (reference sequence). The CDR3 loop spans 13 amino acids. V lost 5 bases, J lost 5 bases, and 13 bases lay in between. The CDR3: CASSASPSDEQYF. In DNA, the CDR3 is TGTGCCAGCAGTGCCTCTCCCTCGGACGAGCAGTACTTC.